The 21 T cell receptor beta chains listed next were all sequenced from one sample in a study of T cell responses to AZD1222 COVID-19 vaccine. Data came from immunoSEQ multiplex PCR; TCRdb stores just in-frame clones and leaves some out. The sample has roughly 100,000 clones; 80% to 95% are singletons. The sequencing here drew on peripheral blood, taken 28 days after the second AZD1222 dose. These receptor sequences come from an adult who received the AZD1222 COVID-19 vaccine.

The V gene is TRBV20-1, the J gene TRBJ1-2; 7 nucleotides line up with TRBD1. Losses at the gene ends were 7 bases for V and 7 bases for J; bases not matched to a gene: 6. From germline, CDR1 is DFQATT and CDR2 SNEGSKA (reference sequence). The length of the CDR3 is 11 residues. The CDR3 DNA sequence: TGCAGTGGACAGGGATCAGGTGGCTACACCTTC. Protein sequence: CSGQGSGGYTF.

The V call is TRBV7-2, the J call TRBJ2-2, with 7 positions matching TRBD1. Germline V gene sequence: CDR1 SGHTA, CDR2 FQGNSA. The J segment lost 6 bases and the V segment lost 0 bases, leaving 1 base of the junction unmatched. This CDR3 spans 14 amino acids. In DNA, the CDR3 is TGTGCCAGCAGCTTAGCTACAGGGGCCGGGGAGCTGTTTTTT. This gives the protein CASSLATGAGELFF.

The chain couples TRBV11-1 to TRBJ2-1, with TRBD2 matching 10 bases. The CDR3 extends over 15 amino acids. In germline, CDR1 is SGHAT, CDR2 FQDESV (reference sequence). Unmatched junction bases numbered 8, after V lost 5 bases and J lost 7 bases. CDR3 DNA: TGTGCCAGCAGCCCTTTAGCGGGGGGTTGGAATGAGCAGTTCTTC. Translating gives CASSPLAGGWNEQFF.

The chain joins TRBV13 to TRBJ1-5; weak D call: TRBD1 (6 bases). CDR1 is PRHDT, CDR2 FYEKMQ, per germline (reference sequence). The length of the CDR3 is 16 residues. The V end lost 5 bases, the J end lost 4 bases, and 18 bases lay between the germline ends. The CDR3 nucleotides read TGTGCCAGCAGCCGCAGGGGACGGGAGATAAATCAGCCCCAGCATTTT. Translating it yields CASSRRGREINQPQHF.

For the CDR3, the DNA is TGTGCCAGCAGCGCCGAACACAGGGTGGGGAACTATGGCTACACCTTC. This gives the protein CASSAEHRVGNYGYTF. V gene TRBV9 combines with J gene TRBJ1-2; TRBD1 might be the D (6 bases). The germline CDR1 and CDR2 sequences are SGDLS and YYNGEE. V lost 3 bases and J lost 2, with 17 bases in between. The CDR3 is 16 residues long. Full variable domain (outside the CDR3, taken from reference TRBV9 and TRBJ1-2): DSGVTQTPKHLITATGQRVTLRCSPRSGDLSVYWYQQSLDQGLQFLIQYYNGEERAKGNILERFSAQQFPDLHSELNLSSLELGDSALYFCASSAEHRVGNYGYTFGSGTRLTVV.

The rearrangement joins TRBV5-1 to TRBJ1-2, with D uncertain. The CDR3 extends over 14 amino acids. CDR1 is SGHRS, CDR2 YFSETQ, per germline. The germline V and J ends were trimmed by 3 bases and 2 bases, with 11 bases remaining between them. The DNA of the CDR3 is TGCGCCAGCAGCTCCCCGACCGTAAACTATGGCTACACCTTC. It yields the protein CASSSPTVNYGYTF.

CDR3 in DNA: TGTGCCAGCAGCTTAGAACAGGGGGGTGAAGAGACCCAGTACTTC. It encodes CASSLEQGGEETQYF. The chain is built from TRBV7-9 and TRBJ2-5, with TRBD1 identical over 8 bases. In germline, CDR1 is SEHNR, CDR2 FQNEAQ (reference sequence). The CDR3 has 15 residues. Germline trimming cut 1 base from V and 3 bases from J; bases unmatched to any gene: 4. Looking up the rest from reference TRBV7-9 and TRBJ2-5 gives the full variable domain: DTGVSQNPRHKITKRGQNVTFRCDPISEHNRLYWYRQTLGQGPEFLTYFQNEAQLEKSRLLSDRFSAERPKGSFSTLEIQRTEQGDSAMYLCASSLEQGGEETQYFGPGTRLLVL.

CDR3 bases: TGTGCCAGTACCAAGGAGGGGGACCCCTCTGGAAACACCATATATTTT. Amino acids: CASTKEGDPSGNTIYF. The rearrangement links TRBV19 to TRBJ1-3; a weak D match, TRBD1 (6 bases). This CDR3 region has 16 residues. Per germline, CDR1 LNHDA and CDR2 SQIVND (reference sequence). The V end was cut by 7 bases, the J end by 0 bases, with 16 bases between.

The chain carries TRBV7-2 and TRBJ1-2; D is perhaps TRBD1 (5 bases). CDR3 size: 15 residues. CDR1 is SGHTA, CDR2 FQGNSA, per germline. V lost 5 bases and J 2 bases, leaving 15 bases between the germline ends. CDR3 residues: CASSPEWGLNYGYTF. The CDR3 DNA reads TGTGCCAGCAGCCCGGAGTGGGGACTAAACTATGGCTACACCTTC.

The chain combines TRBV2 with TRBJ2-1, with 10 bases aligning to TRBD1. Looked up from germline, CDR1 is SNHLY and CDR2 is FYNNEI. This CDR3 contains 13 residues. Losses at the gene ends were 9 bases for V and 8 bases for J; bases not matched to a gene: 7. The CDR3 is CAREWGQGYEQFF. The CDR3 coding sequence is TGTGCCAGAGAGTGGGGACAGGGGTATGAGCAGTTCTTC.

The rearrangement links TRBV7-9 to TRBJ2-2; a weak D match, TRBD1 (6 bases). V was trimmed by 5 bases and J by 3 bases, leaving 16 bases between them. Germline V lookup: CDR1 SEHNR, CDR2 FQNEAQ (reference sequence). The CDR3 totals 16 residues. CDR3 DNA: TGTGCCAGCAGCGAACAGGGAAAGAGTGACACCGGGGAGCTGTTTTTT. It is translated as CASSEQGKSDTGELFF.

The chain carries TRBV6-5 and TRBJ2-7; 8 nucleotides match TRBD1. Germline CDR1 is MNHEY and CDR2 is SVGAGI. V was clipped by 6 bases and J by 3 bases; unmatched bases: 7. The CDR3 has 14 residues. CDR3 DNA sequence: TGTGCCAGCAGCCAAGGACAGGGAATCTACGAGCAGTACTTC. Encoded protein: CASSQGQGIYEQYF.

The gene calls are TRBV6-2 or TRBV6-3 and TRBJ1-1; the D gene is possibly TRBD1 (6 bases). Trimming left V 1 base short and J 3 bases short, with 9 bases between. CDR1 is MNHEY, CDR2 SVGEGT, per germline. CDR3 length: 14 amino acids. CDR3: CASSYWGRDTEAFF. Here the CDR3 DNA reads TGTGCCAGCAGTTACTGGGGGCGCGACACTGAAGCTTTCTTT.

In its sample, this clone was seen once. The chain recombines TRBV27 with TRBJ2-7, with D maybe TRBD1 (5 bases). CDR1 and CDR2 from the germline V gene are MNHEY and SMNVEV (reference sequence). V was clipped by 6 bases and J by 6 bases, with 18 bases between them. This CDR3 is 14 amino acids long. For the CDR3, the DNA is TGTGCCAGCAGCTACGGACACCCCGGCTCCGAGCAGTACTTC. This codes for CASSYGHPGSEQYF.

The V gene is TRBV2, the J gene TRBJ2-2; 8 bases align to TRBD1. Germline trimming cut 6 bases from V and 2 bases from J; bases unmatched to any gene: 2. Per the germline V gene, CDR1 is SNHLY and CDR2 is FYNNEI. The CDR3 length is 14 residues. The CDR3 loop is CASRDRDNTGELFF. CDR3 bases: TGTGCCAGCAGGGACAGGGATAACACCGGGGAGCTGTTTTTT.

The J gene is TRBJ2-6, the V gene TRBV24-1, with D possibly matching TRBD2 (7 bases). CDR1 KGHDR and CDR2 SFDVKD come from the germline V gene. V lost 5 bases, J lost 5 bases, and 12 bases lay in between. This CDR3 spans 15 amino acids. The CDR3 is CATSVGGAWANVLTF. The DNA for the CDR3 is TGTGCCACCAGTGTAGGGGGGGCCTGGGCCAACGTCCTGACTTTC.

This clone was recorded once. The V and J genes are TRBV6-5 and TRBJ2-1, with a possible D match to TRBD1 (6 bases). The CDR3 contains 12 residues. Trimming stripped 6 bases from V and 5 bases from J, with 8 bases between. CDR1 and CDR2 (germline): MNHEY, SVGAGI. The CDR3 loop is CASRRQDNEQFF. The CDR3 nucleotides are TGTGCCAGCAGGCGACAGGACAATGAGCAGTTCTTC.

The V and J genes are TRBV27 and TRBJ1-5, with D maybe TRBD1 (6 bases). The V gene's germline CDR1 is MNHEY and CDR2 SMNVEV (reference sequence). Between the trimmed V and J ends, which lost 10 bases and 6 bases, there was a span of 19 bases. There are 14 residues in the CDR3. The CDR3 sequence is CATGTYLGTQPQHF. For the CDR3, the DNA is TGTGCCACCGGGACATATTTAGGTACTCAGCCCCAGCATTTT.

This sequence joins TRBV19 and TRBJ2-4, with D uncertain. Trimming cost V 7 bases and J 0 bases, with 28 bases left between them. This CDR3 spans 20 amino acids. CDR1 and CDR2 (germline): LNHDA, SQIVND (reference sequence). The CDR3: CASNPRHIIPERLAKNIQYF. CDR3 nucleotide sequence: TGTGCCAGTAATCCCCGACATATCATCCCCGAAAGACTAGCCAAAAACATTCAGTACTTC.

CDR3 nucleotides: TGTGCCAGCAGCTTAGCAGCAAACACTGAAGCTTTCTTT. This encodes CASSLAANTEAFF. V and J are TRBV7-9 and TRBJ1-1; D call uncertain. The CDR3 length is 13 residues. V was trimmed by 0 bases and J by 2 bases, leaving 4 bases between them. CDR1 and CDR2 from the germline V gene are SEHNR and FQNEAQ (reference sequence).

A note on this clone: This CDR3 is also generated by other DNA sequences in the sample. The CDR3 region has the DNA TGTGCCACCAGTGATTTGGGGACAGGGAATGAGCAGTTCTTC. Translation gives CATSDLGTGNEQFF. V and J are TRBV24-1 and TRBJ2-1, with 9 bases fitting TRBD1. This CDR3 is 14 amino acids long. Trimming took 0 bases from V and 7 from J; bases not matched to a gene: 0. Germline loops: CDR1 KGHDR, CDR2 SFDVKD.